Reported below is one TCR beta chain. The time point here: pre-sensitization, week 0. This sample's treatment: therapeutic diphenylcyclopropenone sensitization with weekly scalp DPC. The germline V gene has CDR1 ENHRY and CDR2 SYGVKD. The ends were cut back, 6 bases at V and 4 bases at J, with 8 bases in the middle. The CDR3 sequence is 12 residues long. The data are from a study of human T cells and chemical hapten exposure. TCRdb re-called the RACE reads through MiXCR, storing one row per CDR3 protein. The sample lists 350,000 to 450,000 distinct CDR3 sequences, roughly 4.6% seen once, with 2.6% in the top ten.

The chain joins TRBV10-3 to TRBJ2-3, with a possible D match to TRBD2 (5 bases). The sample here was whole blood, taken in connection with sensitization to the hapten diphenylcyclopropenone (DPC). The TCR sequence derives from a woman between 45 and 60 years old with alopecia areata. Some clones in this sample may be carry-over from other donors' samples. The CDR3 DNA sequence: TGTGCCATCAGCGGGAACCCAGATACGCAGTATTTT. This encodes CAISGNPDTQYF.